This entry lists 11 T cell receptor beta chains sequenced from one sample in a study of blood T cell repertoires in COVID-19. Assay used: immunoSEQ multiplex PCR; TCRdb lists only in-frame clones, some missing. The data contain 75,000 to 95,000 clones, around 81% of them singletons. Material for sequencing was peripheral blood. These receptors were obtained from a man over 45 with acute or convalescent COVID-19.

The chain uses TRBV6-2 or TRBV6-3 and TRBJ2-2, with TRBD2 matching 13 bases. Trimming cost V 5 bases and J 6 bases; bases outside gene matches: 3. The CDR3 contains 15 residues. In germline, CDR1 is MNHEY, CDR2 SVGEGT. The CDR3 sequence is CASSGLAGDSGELFF. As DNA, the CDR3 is TGTGCCAGCAGTGGACTAGCGGGGGACTCCGGGGAGCTGTTTTTT.

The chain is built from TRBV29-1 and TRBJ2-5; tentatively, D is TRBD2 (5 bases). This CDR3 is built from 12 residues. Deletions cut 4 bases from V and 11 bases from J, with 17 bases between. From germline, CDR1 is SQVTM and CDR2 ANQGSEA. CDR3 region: CSVADNGVGQYF. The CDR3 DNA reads TGCAGCGTTGCCGACAACGGGGTCGGGCAGTACTTC.

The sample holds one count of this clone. The CDR3 DNA sequence: TGCAGCGTTACTAGCGGAAGAAACTACGAGCAGTACTTC. This sequence encodes CSVTSGRNYEQYF. The chain has TRBV29-1 and TRBJ2-7; TRBD2 matches 8 bases. The CDR3 spans 13 residues. V trimming: 5 bases; J trimming: 3 bases; junction bases outside the gene matches: 6. Germline assignment: CDR1 SQVTM and CDR2 ANQGSEA.

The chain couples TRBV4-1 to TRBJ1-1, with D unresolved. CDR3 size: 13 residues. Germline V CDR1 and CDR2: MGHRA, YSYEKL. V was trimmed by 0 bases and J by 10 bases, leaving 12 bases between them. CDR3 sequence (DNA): TGCGCCAGCAGCCAAGATAGTTTCTTGGTAGCTTTCTTT. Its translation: CASSQDSFLVAFF.

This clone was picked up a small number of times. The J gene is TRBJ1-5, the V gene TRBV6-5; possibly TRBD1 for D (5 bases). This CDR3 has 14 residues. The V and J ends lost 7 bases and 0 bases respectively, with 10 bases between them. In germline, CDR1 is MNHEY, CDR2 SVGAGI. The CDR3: CASKMTVSNQPQHF. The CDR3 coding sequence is TGTGCCAGCAAAATGACAGTTAGCAATCAGCCCCAGCATTTT.

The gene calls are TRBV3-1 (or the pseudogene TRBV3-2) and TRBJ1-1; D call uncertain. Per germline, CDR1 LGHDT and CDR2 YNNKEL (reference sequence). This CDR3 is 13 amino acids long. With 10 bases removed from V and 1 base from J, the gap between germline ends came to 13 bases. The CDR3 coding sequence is TGTGCCACGTCGGGGTCGGGGAACACTGAAGCTTTCTTT. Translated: CATSGSGNTEAFF.

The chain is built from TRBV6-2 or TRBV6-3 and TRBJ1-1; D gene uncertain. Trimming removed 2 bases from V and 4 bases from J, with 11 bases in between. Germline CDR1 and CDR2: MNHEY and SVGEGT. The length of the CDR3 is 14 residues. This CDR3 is CASSYRAAGTEAFF. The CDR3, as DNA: TGTGCCAGCAGTTACCGGGCAGCGGGCACTGAAGCTTTCTTT.

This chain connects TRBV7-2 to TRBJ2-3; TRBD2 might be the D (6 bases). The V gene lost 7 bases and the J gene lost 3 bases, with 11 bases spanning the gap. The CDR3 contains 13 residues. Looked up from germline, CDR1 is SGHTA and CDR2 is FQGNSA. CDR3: CASIRRGTDTQYF. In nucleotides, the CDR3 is TGTGCCAGCATCCGTCGGGGGACAGATACGCAGTATTTT.

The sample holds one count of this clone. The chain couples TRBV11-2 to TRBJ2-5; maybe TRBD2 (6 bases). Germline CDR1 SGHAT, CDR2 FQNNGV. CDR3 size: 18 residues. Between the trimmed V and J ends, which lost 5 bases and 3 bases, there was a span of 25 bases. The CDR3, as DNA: TGTGCCAGCAGCCCGGGGGTCCTAGCCTCAAGCAGCAAAGAGACCCAGTACTTC. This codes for CASSPGVLASSSKETQYF.

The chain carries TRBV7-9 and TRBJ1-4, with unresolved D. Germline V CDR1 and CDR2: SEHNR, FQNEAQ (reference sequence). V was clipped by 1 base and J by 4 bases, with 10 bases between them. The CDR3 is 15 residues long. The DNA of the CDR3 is TGTGCCAGCAGCTTAGGAGTGGGAGTTAATGAAAAACTGTTTTTT. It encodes CASSLGVGVNEKLFF.

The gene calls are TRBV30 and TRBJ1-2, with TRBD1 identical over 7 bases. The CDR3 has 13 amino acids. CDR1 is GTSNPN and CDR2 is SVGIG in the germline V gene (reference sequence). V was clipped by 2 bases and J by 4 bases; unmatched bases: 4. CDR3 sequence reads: CAWSRDRPYGYTF. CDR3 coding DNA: TGTGCCTGGAGTCGGGACAGACCCTATGGCTACACCTTC.